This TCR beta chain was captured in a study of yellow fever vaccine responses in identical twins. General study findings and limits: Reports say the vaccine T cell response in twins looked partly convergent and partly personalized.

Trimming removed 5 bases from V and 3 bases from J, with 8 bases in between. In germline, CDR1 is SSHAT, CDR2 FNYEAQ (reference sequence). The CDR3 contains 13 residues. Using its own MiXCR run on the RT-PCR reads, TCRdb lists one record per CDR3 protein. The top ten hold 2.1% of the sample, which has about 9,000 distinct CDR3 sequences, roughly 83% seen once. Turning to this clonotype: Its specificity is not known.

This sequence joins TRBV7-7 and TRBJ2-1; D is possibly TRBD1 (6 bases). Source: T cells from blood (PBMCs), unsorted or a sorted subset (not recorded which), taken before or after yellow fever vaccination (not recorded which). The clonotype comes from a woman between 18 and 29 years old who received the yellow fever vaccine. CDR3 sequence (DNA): TGTGCCAGCAGCCGGACAGTCTACAATGAGCAGTTCTTC. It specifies CASSRTVYNEQFF.